The 2 T cell receptor beta chains below come from one sample, sequenced in a study of T-cell reconstitution after alpha-beta-depleted transplantation in children. A library of TCRbeta sequences, prepared with unique molecular identifiers, was generated. TCRdb redid the calling of the PCR reads with MiXCR, one entry per CDR3 protein. This repertoire shows 700,000 to 850,000 distinct CDR3 sequences, around 17% found once; its top ten account for approximately 4.5%. The starting material was PBMCs, mostly from graft donor cells, obtained 360 days after TCRalphabeta/CD19-depleted stem cell transplant. These receptors came from a male patient younger than 18 who had a stem cell transplant for acute lymphoblastic leukemia, so the T cells may come from the graft donor.

This clonotype was counted many times. The chain couples TRBV12-3 or TRBV12-4 to TRBJ2-1; 7 bases agree with TRBD1. The CDR3 spans 15 residues. V lost 6 bases to trimming and J lost 0 bases; unmatched junction nucleotides: 5. The CDR3 sequence is CASSEQGSSYNEQFF. CDR3 bases: TGTGCCAGCAGCGAACAGGGGAGCTCCTACAATGAGCAGTTCTTC.

The rearrangement links TRBV20-1 to TRBJ2-1, with 13 positions matching TRBD2. The CDR3 sequence is 16 residues long. The V and J ends lost 5 bases and 0 bases, in that order; junction bases with no gene match: 4. In germline, CDR1 is DFQATT, CDR2 SNEGSKA (reference sequence). The CDR3 DNA follows: TGCAGTGCTGTAACTAGCGGGGGGGGCTCCTACAATGAGCAGTTCTTC. Translation gives CSAVTSGGGSYNEQFF.